This T cell receptor (beta chain) was profiled in a study of cytomegalovirus exposure and HLA in healthy donors. Study results and limitations: Some V segments, TRBV6-2 and TRBV6-3 among them, were indistinguishable and were therefore excluded. Under in vitro conditions, a few CMV-associated chains were confirmed as specific for CMV antigens. Earlier analysis yielded a pattern in which most TCR beta V segments were productive about 90% or about 30% of the time. A link between a missense DCLRE1C variant and TCR beta V- and J-gene trimming emerged from a later analysis.

Details on this clone: Antigen specificity is unknown.

13 Jbeta primers and 60 Vbeta primers were used for the PCR. Clones were read by immunoSEQ multiplex PCR, and TCRdb kept only the in-frame ones, dropping some. The sample holds over 100,000 clones, approximately 80% seen once. In germline, CDR1 is MNHNS, CDR2 SASEGT. The CDR3 sequence is 17 residues long. Trimming shortened V by 3 bases and J by 0 bases, and 15 bases separated the two germline ends. The rearrangement uses TRBV6-1 and TRBJ1-3, with D tentatively TRBD1 (5 bases). Source material: PBMCs. The source of this sequence is a woman in her thirties or forties in good health and CMV-seronegative. In DNA form, the CDR3 reads TGTGCCAGCAGTGAGGTGGGGCTACTACCCTCTGGAAACACCATATATTTT. Protein sequence: CASSEVGLLPSGNTIYF.